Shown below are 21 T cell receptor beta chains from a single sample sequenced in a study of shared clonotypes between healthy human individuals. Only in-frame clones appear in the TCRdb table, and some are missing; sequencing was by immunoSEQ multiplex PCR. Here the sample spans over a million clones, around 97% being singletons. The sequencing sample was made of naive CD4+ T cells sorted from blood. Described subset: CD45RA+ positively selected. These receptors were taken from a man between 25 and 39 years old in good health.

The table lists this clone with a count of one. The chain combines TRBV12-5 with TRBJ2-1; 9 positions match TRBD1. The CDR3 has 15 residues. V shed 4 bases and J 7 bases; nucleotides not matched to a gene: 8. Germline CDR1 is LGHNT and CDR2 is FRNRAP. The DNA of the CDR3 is TGTGCTAGTGGTTCCACAGGGGGCGCGAGGAATGAGCAGTTCTTC. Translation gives CASGSTGGARNEQFF.

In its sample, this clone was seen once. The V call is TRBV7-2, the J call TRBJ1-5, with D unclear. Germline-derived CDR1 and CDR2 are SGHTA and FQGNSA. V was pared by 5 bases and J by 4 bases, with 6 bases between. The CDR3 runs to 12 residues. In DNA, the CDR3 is TGTGCCAGCAGCGACCAAAATCAGCCCCAGCATTTT. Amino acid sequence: CASSDQNQPQHF.

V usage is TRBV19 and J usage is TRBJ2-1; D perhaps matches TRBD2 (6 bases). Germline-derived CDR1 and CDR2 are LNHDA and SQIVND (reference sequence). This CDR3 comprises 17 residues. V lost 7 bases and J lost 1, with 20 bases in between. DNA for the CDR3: TGTGCCAGTAAGGAAGAGGTCGGGAGTCCTTCCTACAATGAGCAGTTCTTC. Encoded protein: CASKEEVGSPSYNEQFF. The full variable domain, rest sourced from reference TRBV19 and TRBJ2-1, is DGGITQSPKYLFRKEGQNVTLSCEQNLNHDAMYWYRQDPGQGLRLIYYSQIVNDFQKGDIAEGYSVSREKKESFPLTVTSAQKNPTAFYLCASKEEVGSPSYNEQFFGPGTRLTVL.

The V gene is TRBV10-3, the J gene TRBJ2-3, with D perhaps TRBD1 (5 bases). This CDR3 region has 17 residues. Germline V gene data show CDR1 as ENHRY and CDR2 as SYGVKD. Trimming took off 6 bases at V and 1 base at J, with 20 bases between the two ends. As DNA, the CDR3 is TGTGCCATCAGAAAGACCCAGACAGACCCCGGCACAGATACGCAGTATTTT. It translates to CAIRKTQTDPGTDTQYF.

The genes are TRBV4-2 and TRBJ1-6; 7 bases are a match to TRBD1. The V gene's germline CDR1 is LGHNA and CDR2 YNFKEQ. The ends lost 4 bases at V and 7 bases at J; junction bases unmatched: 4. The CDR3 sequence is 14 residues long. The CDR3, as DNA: TGTGCCAGCAGCCGAGCAGGGGGAAATTCACCCCTCCACTTT. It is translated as CASSRAGGNSPLHF.

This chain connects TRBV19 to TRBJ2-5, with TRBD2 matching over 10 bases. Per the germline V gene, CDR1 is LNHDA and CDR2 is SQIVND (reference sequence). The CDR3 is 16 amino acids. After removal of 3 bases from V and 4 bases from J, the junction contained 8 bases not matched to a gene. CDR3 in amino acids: CASSMGVLAGRETQYF. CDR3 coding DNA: TGTGCCAGTAGTATGGGGGTACTAGCGGGGCGAGAGACCCAGTACTTC.

For the CDR3, the DNA is TGTGCCAGCAGTCTGTGGCGACACTATGGCTACACCTTC. It yields the protein CASSLWRHYGYTF. The genes are TRBV6-1 and TRBJ1-2; D is unresolved. Germline V gene lookup returns CDR1 MNHNS and CDR2 SASEGT. The CDR3 length is 13 residues. Trimming stripped 5 bases from V and 3 bases from J, with 10 bases between.

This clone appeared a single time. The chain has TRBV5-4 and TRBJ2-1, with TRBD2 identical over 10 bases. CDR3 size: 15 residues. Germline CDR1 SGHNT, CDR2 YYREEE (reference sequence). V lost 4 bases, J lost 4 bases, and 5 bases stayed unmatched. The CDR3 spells CASSRGTSEYNEQFF. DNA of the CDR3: TGTGCCAGCAGCCGGGGGACTAGCGAATACAATGAGCAGTTCTTC.

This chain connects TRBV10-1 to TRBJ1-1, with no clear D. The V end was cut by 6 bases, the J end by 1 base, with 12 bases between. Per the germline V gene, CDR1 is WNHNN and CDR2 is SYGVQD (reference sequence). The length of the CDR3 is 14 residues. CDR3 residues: CASRPGPSNTEAFF. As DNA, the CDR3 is TGCGCCAGCAGACCAGGACCGTCGAACACTGAAGCTTTCTTT.

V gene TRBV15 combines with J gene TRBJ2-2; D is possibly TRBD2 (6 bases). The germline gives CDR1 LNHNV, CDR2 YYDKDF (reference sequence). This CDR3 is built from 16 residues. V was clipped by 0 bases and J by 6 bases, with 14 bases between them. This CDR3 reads CATSREPRGRPGELFF. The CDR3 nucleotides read TGTGCCACCAGCAGAGAACCTAGAGGGAGGCCCGGGGAGCTGTTTTTT.

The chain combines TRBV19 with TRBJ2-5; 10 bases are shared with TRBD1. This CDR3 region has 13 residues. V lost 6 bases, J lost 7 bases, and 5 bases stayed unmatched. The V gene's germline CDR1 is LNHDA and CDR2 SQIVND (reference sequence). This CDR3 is CASSRGQGVTQYF. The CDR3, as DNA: TGTGCCAGTAGCCGCGGACAGGGGGTGACCCAGTACTTC.

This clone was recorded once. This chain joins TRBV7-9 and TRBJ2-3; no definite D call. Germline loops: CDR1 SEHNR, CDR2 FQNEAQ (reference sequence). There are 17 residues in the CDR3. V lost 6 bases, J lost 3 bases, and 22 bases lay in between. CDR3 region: CASRPHLRAPLTDTQYF. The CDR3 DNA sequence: TGTGCCAGCAGACCCCATTTAAGAGCACCCTTAACAGATACGCAGTATTTT.

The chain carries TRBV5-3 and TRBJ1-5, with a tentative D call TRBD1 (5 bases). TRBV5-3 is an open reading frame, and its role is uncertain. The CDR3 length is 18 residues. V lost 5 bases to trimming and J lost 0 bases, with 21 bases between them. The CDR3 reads CARRSRDVRTYSNQPQHF. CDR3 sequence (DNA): TGTGCCAGAAGGAGCCGGGACGTGAGAACGTATAGCAATCAGCCCCAGCATTTT.

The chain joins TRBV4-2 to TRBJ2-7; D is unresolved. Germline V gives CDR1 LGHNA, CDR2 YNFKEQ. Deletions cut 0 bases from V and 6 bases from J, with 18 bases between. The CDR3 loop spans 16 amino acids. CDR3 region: CASSQDPALVFTEQYF. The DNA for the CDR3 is TGTGCCAGCAGCCAAGATCCCGCGCTAGTTTTTACCGAGCAGTACTTC.

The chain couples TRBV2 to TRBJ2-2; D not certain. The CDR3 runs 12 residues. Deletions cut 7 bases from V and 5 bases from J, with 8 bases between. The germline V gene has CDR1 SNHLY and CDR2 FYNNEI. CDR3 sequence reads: CASNKGTGELFF. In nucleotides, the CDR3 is TGTGCCAGCAATAAGGGTACCGGGGAGCTGTTTTTT.

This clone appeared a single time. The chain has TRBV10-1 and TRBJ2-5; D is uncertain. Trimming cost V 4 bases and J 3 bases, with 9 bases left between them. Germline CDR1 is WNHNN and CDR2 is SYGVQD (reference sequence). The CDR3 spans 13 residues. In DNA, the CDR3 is TGCGCCAGCAGTGCTGGACGAAAAGAGACCCAGTACTTC. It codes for CASSAGRKETQYF.

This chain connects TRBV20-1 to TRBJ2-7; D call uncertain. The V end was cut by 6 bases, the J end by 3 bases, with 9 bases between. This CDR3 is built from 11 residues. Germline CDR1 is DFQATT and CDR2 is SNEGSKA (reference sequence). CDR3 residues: CSASFLYEQYF. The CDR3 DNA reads TGCAGTGCCTCTTTTCTCTACGAGCAGTACTTC.

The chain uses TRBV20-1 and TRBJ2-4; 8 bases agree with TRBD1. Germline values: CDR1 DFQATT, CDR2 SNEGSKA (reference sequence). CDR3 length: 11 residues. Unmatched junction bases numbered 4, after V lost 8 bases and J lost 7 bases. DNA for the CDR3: TGCAGTACTCAGGGGGCGAACATTCAGTACTTC. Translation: CSTQGANIQYF.

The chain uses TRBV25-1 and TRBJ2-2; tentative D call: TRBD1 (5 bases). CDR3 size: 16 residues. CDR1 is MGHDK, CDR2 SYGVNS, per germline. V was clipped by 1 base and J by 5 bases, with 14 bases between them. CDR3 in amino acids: CASSEFRTTWTGELFF. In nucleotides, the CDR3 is TGTGCCAGCAGTGAATTTCGGACAACCTGGACCGGGGAGCTGTTTTTT.

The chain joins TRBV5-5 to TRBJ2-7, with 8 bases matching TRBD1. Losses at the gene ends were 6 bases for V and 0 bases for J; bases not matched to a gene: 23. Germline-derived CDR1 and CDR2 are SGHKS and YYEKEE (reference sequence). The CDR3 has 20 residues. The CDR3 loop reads CASTLKVPGQAQGTSYEQYF. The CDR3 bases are TGTGCCAGCACCCTAAAAGTCCCGGGACAGGCCCAAGGGACCTCCTACGAGCAGTACTTC.

In nucleotides, the CDR3 is TGTGCCAGCAGTGCGGACAGGGGGCATGAGACCCAGTACTTC. Its translation is CASSADRGHETQYF. This sequence joins TRBV6-9 and TRBJ2-5; 11 bases line up with TRBD1. This CDR3 region has 14 residues. The germline CDR1 and CDR2 sequences are MNHGY and SVAAGI. V was pared by 5 bases and J by 5 bases, with 4 bases of the junction left unmatched.